This record concerns one T cell receptor beta chain sequence. Its antigen is unknown. Primed by a sample-barcoded 5' primer and a J-beta primer mix, a second PCR proceeded for roughly 7 to 12 cycles. MiXCR, applied by TCRdb to the 5' RACE reads, yields one record per CDR3 protein. The sample holds around 1.5 million distinct CDR3 sequences, approximately 59% seen once. The sample originates from a study of blood T cells in healthy people across ages. As for the study in general: Template switching captured about one barcoded beta molecule per two T cells. Study outcomes and limitations: Older age coincided with a roughly linear decline in TCR beta diversity per million T cells. More naive CD4+ cells and higher diversity were found in long-lived than in aged donors.

Sequencing was done on a sample of blood. The TCR originated in a man younger than 35 in good health.

This chain's CDR3 is CASSQETGRNSPLHF. CDR3 nucleotide sequence: TGCGCCAGCAGCCAAGAAACAGGGAGGAATTCACCCCTCCACTTT. The V call is TRBV4-3, the J call TRBJ1-6; possible D gene TRBD1, 6 bases. Germline assignment: CDR1 LGHNA and CDR2 YSLEER. The V end lost 0 bases, the J end lost 7 bases, and 10 bases lay between the germline ends. CDR3 length: 15 amino acids.